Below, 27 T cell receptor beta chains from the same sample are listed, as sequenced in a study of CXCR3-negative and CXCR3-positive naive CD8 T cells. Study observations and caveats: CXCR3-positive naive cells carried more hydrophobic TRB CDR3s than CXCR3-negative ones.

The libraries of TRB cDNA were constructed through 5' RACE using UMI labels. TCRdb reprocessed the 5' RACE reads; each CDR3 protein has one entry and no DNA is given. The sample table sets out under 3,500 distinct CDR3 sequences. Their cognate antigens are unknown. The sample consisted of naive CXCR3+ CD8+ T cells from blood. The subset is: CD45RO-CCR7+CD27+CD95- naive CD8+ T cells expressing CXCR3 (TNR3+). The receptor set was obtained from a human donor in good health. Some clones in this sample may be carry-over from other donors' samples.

CDR3 residues: CASSEGTDYSNQPQHF. The chain links TRBV25-1 to TRBJ1-5; TCRdb calls TRBD1, which cannot be checked without DNA. The CDR3 has 16 residues. CDR1 is MGHDK, CDR2 SYGVNS, per germline. The complete variable domain, with remaining parts taken from reference TRBV25-1 and TRBJ1-5, reads EADIYQTPRYLVIGTGKKITLECSQTMGHDKMYWYQQDPGMELHLIHYSYGVNSTEKGDLSSESTVSRIRTEHFPLTLESARPSHTSQYLCASSEGTDYSNQPQHFGDGTRLSIL.

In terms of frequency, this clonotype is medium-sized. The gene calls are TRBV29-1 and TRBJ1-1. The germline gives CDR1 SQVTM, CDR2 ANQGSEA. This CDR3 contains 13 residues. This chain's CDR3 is CSVEEGAGTEAFF.

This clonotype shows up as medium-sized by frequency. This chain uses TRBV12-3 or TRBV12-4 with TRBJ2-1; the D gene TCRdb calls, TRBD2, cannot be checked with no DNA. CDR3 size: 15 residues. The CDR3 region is CASSYTAGGNNEQFF.

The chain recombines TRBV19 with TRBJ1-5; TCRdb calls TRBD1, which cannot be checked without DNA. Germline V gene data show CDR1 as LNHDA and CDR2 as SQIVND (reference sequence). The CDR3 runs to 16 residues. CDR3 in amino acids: CASKRDRSYSNQPQHF.

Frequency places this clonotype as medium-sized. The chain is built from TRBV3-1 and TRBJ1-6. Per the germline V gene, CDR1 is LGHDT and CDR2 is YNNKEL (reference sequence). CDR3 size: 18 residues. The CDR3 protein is CASSVGLLRMDENSPLHF.

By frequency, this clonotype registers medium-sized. The CDR3 sequence: CSVFVGRGETQYF. V is TRBV29-1 and J is TRBJ2-5; TCRdb outputs TRBD1, but without DNA this stays unchecked. Germline V gene data show CDR1 as SQVTM and CDR2 as ANQGSEA. The CDR3 totals 13 residues. Full variable domain (rest looked up from reference TRBV29-1 and TRBJ2-5): SAVISQKPSRDICQRGTSLTIQCQVDSQVTMMFWYRQQPGQSLTLIATANQGSEATYESGFVIDKFPISRPNLTFSTLTVSNMSPEDSSIYLCSVFVGRGETQYFGPGTRLLVL.

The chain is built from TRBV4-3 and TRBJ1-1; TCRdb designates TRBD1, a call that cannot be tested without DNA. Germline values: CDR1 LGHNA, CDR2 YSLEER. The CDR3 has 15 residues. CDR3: CASSQMTGANTEAFF.

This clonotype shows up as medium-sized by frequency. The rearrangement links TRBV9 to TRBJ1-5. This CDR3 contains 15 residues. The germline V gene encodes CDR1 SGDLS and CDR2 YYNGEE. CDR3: CASSVGGMGNQPQHF.

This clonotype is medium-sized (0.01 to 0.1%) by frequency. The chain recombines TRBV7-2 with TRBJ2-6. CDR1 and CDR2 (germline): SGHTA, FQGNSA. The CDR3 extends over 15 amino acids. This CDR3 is CASREFHSGANVLTF.

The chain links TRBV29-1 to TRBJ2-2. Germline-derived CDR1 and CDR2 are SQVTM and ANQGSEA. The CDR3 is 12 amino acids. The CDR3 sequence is CSARGDTGELFF.

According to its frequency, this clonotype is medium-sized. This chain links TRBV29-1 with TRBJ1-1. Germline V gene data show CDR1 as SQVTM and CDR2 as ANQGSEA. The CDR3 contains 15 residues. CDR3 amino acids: CSVEILVTVHTEAFF.

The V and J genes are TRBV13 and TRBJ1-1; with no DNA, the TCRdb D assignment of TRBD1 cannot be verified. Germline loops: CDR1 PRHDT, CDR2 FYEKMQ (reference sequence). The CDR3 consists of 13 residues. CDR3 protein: CASNAGTDTEAFF.

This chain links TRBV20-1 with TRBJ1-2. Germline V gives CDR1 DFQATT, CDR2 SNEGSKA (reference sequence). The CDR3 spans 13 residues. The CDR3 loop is CSARDRLNYGYTF.

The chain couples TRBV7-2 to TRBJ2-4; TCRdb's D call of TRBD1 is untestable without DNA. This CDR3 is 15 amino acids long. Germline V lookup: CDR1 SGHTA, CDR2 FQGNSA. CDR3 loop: CASSTDLGVANIQYF.

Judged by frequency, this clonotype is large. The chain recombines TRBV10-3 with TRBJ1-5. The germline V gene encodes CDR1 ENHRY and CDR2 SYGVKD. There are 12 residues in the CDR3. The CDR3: CAIRDPPQPQHF.

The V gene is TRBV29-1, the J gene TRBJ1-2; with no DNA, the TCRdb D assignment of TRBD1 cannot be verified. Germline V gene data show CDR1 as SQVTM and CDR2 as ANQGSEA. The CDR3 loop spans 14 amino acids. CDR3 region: CSVGIGTATYGYTF.

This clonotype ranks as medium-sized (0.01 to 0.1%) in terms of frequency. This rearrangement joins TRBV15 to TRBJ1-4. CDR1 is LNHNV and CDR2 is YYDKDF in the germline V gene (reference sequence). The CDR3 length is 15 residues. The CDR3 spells CATSSSGATNEKLFF.

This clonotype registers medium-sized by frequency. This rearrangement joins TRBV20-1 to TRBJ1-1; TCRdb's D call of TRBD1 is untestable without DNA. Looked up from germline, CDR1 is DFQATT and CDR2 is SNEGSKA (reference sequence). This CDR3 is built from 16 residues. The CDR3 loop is CSARDLGQGAISEAFF.

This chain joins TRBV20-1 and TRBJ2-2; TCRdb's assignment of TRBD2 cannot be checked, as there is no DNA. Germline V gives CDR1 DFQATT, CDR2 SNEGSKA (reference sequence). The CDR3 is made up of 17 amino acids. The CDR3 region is CRPGGRILPKRKGELFF.

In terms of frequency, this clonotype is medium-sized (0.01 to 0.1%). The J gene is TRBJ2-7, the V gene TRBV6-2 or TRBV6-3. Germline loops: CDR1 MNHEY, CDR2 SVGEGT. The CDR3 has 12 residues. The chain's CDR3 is CASSELGYEQYF.

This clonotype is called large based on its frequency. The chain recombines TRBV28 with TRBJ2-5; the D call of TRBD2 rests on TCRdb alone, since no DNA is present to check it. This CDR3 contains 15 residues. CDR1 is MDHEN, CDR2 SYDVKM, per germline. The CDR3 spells CASRVLAGVQETQYF.

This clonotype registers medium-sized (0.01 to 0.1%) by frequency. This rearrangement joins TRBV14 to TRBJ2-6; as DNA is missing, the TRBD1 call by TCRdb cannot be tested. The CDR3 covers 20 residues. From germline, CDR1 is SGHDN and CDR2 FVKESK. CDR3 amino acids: CASSPGQGYFLFSGANVLTF. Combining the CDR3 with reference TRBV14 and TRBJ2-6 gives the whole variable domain EAGVTQFPSHSVIEKGQTVTLRCDPISGHDNLYWYRRVMGKEIKFLLHFVKESKQDESGMPNNRFLAERTGGTYSTLKVQPAELEDSGVYFCASSPGQGYFLFSGANVLTFGAGSRLTVL.

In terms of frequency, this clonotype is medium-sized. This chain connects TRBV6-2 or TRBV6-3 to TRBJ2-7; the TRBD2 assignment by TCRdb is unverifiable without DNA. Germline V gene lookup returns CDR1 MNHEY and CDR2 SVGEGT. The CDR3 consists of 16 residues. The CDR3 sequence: CASSQIGTSFFYEQYF.

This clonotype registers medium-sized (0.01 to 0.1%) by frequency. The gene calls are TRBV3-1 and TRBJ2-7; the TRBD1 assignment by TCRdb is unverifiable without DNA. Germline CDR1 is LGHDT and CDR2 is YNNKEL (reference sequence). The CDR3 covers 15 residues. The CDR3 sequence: CASSAPGQGAYEQYF.

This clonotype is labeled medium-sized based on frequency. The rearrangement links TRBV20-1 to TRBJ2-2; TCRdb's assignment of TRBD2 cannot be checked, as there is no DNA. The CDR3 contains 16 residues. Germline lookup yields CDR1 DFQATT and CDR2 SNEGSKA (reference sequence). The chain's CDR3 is CSAREIGLEGTGELFF.

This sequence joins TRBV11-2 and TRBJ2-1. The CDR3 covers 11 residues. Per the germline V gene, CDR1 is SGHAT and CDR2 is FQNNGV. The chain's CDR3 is CASSLSTKQFF.

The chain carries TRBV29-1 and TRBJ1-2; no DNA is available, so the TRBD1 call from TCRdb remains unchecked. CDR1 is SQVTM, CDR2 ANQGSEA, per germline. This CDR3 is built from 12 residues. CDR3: CSVEGQAGGYTF.